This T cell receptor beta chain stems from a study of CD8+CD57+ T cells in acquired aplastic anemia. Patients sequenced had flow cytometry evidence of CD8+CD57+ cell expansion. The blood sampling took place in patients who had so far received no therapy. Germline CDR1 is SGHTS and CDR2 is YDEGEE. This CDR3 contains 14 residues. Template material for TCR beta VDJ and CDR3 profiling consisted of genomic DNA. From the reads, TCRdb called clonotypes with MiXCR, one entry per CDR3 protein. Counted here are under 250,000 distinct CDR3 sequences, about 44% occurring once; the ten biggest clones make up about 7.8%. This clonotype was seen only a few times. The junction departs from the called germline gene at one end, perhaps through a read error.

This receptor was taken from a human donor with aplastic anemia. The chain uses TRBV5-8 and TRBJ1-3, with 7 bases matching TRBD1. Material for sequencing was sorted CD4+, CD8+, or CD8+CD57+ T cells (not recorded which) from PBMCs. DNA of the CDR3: TGTGCTAGCAGCTTGGGGACAGTTGGAAACACCATATATTTT. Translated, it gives CASSLGTVGNTIYF.